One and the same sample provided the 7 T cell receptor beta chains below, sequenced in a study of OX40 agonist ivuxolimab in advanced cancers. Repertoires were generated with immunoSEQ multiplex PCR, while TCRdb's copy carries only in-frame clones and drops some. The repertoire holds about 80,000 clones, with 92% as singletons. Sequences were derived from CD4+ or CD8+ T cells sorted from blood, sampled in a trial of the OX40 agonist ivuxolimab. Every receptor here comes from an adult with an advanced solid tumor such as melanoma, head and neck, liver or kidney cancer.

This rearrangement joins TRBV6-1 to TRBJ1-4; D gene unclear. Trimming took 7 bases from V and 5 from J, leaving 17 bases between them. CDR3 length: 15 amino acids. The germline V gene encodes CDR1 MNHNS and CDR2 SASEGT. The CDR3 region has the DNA TGTGCCAGCAAACAGATCACACACTTAAATGAAAAACTGTTTTTT. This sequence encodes CASKQITHLNEKLFF.

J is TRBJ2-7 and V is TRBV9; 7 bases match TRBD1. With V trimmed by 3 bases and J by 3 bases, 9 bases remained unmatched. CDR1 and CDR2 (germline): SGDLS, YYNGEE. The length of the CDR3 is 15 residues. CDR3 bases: TGTGCCAGCAGCGGAGCGACAGGGTGGGACTACGAGCAGTACTTC. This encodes CASSGATGWDYEQYF. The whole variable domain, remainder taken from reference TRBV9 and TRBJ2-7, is DSGVTQTPKHLITATGQRVTLRCSPRSGDLSVYWYQQSLDQGLQFLIQYYNGEERAKGNILERFSAQQFPDLHSELNLSSLELGDSALYFCASSGATGWDYEQYFGPGTRLTVT.

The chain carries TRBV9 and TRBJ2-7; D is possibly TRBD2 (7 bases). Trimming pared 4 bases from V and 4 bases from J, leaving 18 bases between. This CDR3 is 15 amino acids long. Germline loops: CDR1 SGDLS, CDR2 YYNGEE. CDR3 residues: CASSPYAGALYEQYF. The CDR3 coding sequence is TGTGCCAGCAGCCCCTATGCGGGGGCCCTTTACGAGCAGTACTTC.

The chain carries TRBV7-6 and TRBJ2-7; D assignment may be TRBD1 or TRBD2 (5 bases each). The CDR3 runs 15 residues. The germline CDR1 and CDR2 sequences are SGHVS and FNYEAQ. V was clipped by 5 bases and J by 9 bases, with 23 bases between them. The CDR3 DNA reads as TGTGCCAGCAGCGATAACCCGGGACGAAGGTCGGTGCAGTACTTC. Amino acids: CASSDNPGRRSVQYF.

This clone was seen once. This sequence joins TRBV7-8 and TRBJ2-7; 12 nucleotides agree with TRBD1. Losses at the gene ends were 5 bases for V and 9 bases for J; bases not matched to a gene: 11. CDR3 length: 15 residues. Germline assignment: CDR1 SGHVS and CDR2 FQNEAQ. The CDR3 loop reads CASSEPGQGAFGQYF. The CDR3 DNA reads TGTGCCAGCAGCGAACCGGGACAGGGGGCTTTCGGGCAGTACTTC.

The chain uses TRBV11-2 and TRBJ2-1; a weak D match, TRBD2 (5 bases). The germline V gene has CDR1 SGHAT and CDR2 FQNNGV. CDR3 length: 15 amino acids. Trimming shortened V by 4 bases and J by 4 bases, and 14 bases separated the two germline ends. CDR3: CASSYLAGTYNEQFF. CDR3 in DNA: TGTGCCAGCAGCTATCTAGCTGGTACGTACAATGAGCAGTTCTTC.

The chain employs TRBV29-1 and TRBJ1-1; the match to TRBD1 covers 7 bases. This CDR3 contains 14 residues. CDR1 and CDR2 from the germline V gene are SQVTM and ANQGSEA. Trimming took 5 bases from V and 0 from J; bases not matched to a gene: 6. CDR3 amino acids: CSVPTGHMNTEAFF. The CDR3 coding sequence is TGCAGCGTTCCGACAGGGCACATGAACACTGAAGCTTTCTTT.